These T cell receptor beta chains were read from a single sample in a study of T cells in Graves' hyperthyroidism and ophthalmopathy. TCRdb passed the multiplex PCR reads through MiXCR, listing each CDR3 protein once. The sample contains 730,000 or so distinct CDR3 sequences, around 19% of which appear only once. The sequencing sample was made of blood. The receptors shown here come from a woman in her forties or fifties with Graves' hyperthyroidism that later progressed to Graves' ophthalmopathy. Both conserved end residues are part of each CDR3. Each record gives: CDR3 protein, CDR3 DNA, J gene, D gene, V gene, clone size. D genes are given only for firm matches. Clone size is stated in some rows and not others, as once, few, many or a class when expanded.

CDR3aa: CSAKRRGATDTQYF
CDR3nt: TGCAGTGCGAAACGGCGGGGCGCCACAGATACGCAGTATTTT
j_gene: TRBJ2-3
d_gene: .
v_gene: TRBV20-1
abundance: many

CDR3aa: CASSLRGSDEQYF
CDR3nt: TGTGCCAGCAGTCTGAGGGGTTCTGACGAGCAGTACTTC
j_gene: TRBJ2-7
d_gene: .
v_gene: TRBV27
abundance: many

CDR3aa: CSASGAGLFTDTQYF
CDR3nt: TGCAGTGCATCGGGAGCGGGGCTTTTCACAGATACGCAGTATTTT
j_gene: TRBJ2-3
d_gene: TRBD2
v_gene: TRBV20-1
abundance: few

CDR3aa: CASSSDRGNTEAFF
CDR3nt: TGTGCCAGCAGCTCCGACAGGGGGAACACTGAAGCTTTCTTT
j_gene: TRBJ1-1
d_gene: TRBD1
v_gene: TRBV5-1
abundance: many

CDR3aa: CASSGPRTGGTETQYF
CDR3nt: TGTGCCAGCAGTGGACCGAGGACAGGGGGAACAGAGACCCAGTACTTC
j_gene: TRBJ2-5
d_gene: TRBD1
v_gene: TRBV2
abundance: many

CDR3aa: CASSAIAPGSPLHF
CDR3nt: TGTGCCAGCAGCGCCATAGCGCCCGGTTCACCCCTCCACTTT
j_gene: TRBJ1-6
d_gene: .
v_gene: TRBV7-8
abundance: few

CDR3aa: CASSLEVGDSYEQYF
CDR3nt: TGCGCCAGCAGCTTGGAGGTGGGGGATTCCTACGAGCAGTACTTC
j_gene: TRBJ2-7
d_gene: .
v_gene: TRBV5-1
abundance: many

CDR3aa: CASSPSEGGAEKLFF
CDR3nt: TGTGCCAGCAGCCCGAGCGAGGGAGGCGCGGAAAAACTGTTTTTT
j_gene: TRBJ1-4
d_gene: .
v_gene: TRBV7-9
abundance: many

CDR3aa: CSVGDRENTEAFF
CDR3nt: TGCAGCGTCGGCGACAGGGAGAACACTGAAGCTTTCTTT
j_gene: TRBJ1-1
d_gene: TRBD1
v_gene: TRBV29-1
abundance: many

CDR3aa: CSAGLGINQPQHF
CDR3nt: TGCAGTGCTGGGTTGGGTATCAATCAGCCCCAGCATTTT
j_gene: TRBJ1-5
d_gene: .
v_gene: TRBV20-1
abundance: .

CDR3aa: CASSIETAQQPQHF
CDR3nt: TGTGCCAGTAGTATAGAGACGGCGCAACAGCCCCAGCATTTT
j_gene: TRBJ1-5
d_gene: .
v_gene: TRBV19
abundance: few

CDR3aa: CASRPRVRAVGIYEQYF
CDR3nt: TGTGCCAGCAGGCCCCGGGTCAGGGCAGTTGGGATCTACGAGCAGTACTTC
j_gene: TRBJ2-7
d_gene: .
v_gene: TRBV6-1
abundance: many

CDR3aa: CASSWPIDRPQETQYF
CDR3nt: TGTGCCAGCAGTTGGCCCATCGACAGACCTCAAGAGACCCAGTACTTC
j_gene: TRBJ2-5
d_gene: .
v_gene: TRBV6-1
abundance: few

CDR3aa: CASSFWTEHEKLFF
CDR3nt: TGTGCCAGCAGTTTTTGGACTGAACATGAAAAACTGTTTTTT
j_gene: TRBJ1-4
d_gene: .
v_gene: TRBV12-3/TRBV12-4
abundance: .

CDR3aa: CASSLGGGSRLNTGELFF
CDR3nt: TGTGCCAGCAGCTTAGGAGGCGGCAGCCGACTCAACACCGGGGAGCTGTTTTTT
j_gene: TRBJ2-2
d_gene: .
v_gene: TRBV7-9
abundance: once

CDR3aa: CASSLAAGTGGYEQYF
CDR3nt: TGCGCCAGCAGCTTGGCTGCCGGGACAGGCGGGTACGAGCAGTACTTC
j_gene: TRBJ2-7
d_gene: TRBD1
v_gene: TRBV5-1
abundance: .

CDR3aa: CASSLQPGQGTLYTEAFF
CDR3nt: TGTGCCAGCAGCCTACAACCGGGACAGGGCACCTTGTACACTGAAGCTTTCTTT
j_gene: TRBJ1-1
d_gene: TRBD1
v_gene: TRBV9
abundance: .

CDR3aa: CASQEISEAFF
CDR3nt: TGTGCCAGCCAAGAAATTTCTGAAGCTTTCTTT
j_gene: TRBJ1-1
d_gene: .
v_gene: TRBV6-1
abundance: few

CDR3aa: CASSYMGSEKLFF
CDR3nt: TGTGCCAGCAGCTACATGGGGAGTGAAAAACTGTTTTTT
j_gene: TRBJ1-4
d_gene: .
v_gene: TRBV11-2
abundance: many

CDR3aa: CATSREPGTQYF
CDR3nt: TGTGCCACCAGCAGGGAACCCGGGACCCAGTACTTC
j_gene: TRBJ2-5
d_gene: .
v_gene: TRBV15
abundance: .

CDR3aa: CASSVGQPWGNQPQHF
CDR3nt: TGTGCCAGCAGTGTTGGCCAGCCTTGGGGCAATCAGCCCCAGCATTTT
j_gene: TRBJ1-5
d_gene: .
v_gene: TRBV2
abundance: many

CDR3aa: CSASWNTDTQYF
CDR3nt: TGCAGTGCTAGTTGGAACACAGATACGCAGTATTTT
j_gene: TRBJ2-3
d_gene: .
v_gene: TRBV20-1
abundance: many

CDR3aa: CASSPGQGSAGYTF
CDR3nt: TGTGCCAGCAGTCCTGGACAGGGGTCGGCTGGCTACACCTTC
j_gene: TRBJ1-2
d_gene: TRBD1
v_gene: TRBV12-3/TRBV12-4
abundance: many

CDR3aa: CASTRTGGSNYGYTF
CDR3nt: TGTGCCAGCACGCGGACAGGGGGTTCCAACTATGGCTACACCTTC
j_gene: TRBJ1-2
d_gene: TRBD1
v_gene: TRBV2
abundance: .

CDR3aa: CASKLILLGVDYGYTF
CDR3nt: TGTGCCAGCAAACTGATCTTATTGGGTGTGGACTATGGCTACACCTTC
j_gene: TRBJ1-2
d_gene: .
v_gene: TRBV6-1
abundance: few

CDR3aa: CASSYSGTKETQYF
CDR3nt: TGTGCCAGCAGTTACTCCGGGACTAAAGAGACCCAGTACTTC
j_gene: TRBJ2-5
d_gene: TRBD2
v_gene: TRBV6-5
abundance: many

CDR3aa: CASSHGAGVVGTDTQYF
CDR3nt: TGTGCCAGCAGCCACGGGGCGGGTGTTGTAGGCACAGATACGCAGTATTTT
j_gene: TRBJ2-3
d_gene: .
v_gene: TRBV3-1
abundance: few

CDR3aa: CASKFRGQYTDTQYF
CDR3nt: TGTGCCAGCAAGTTTCGGGGGCAATACACAGATACGCAGTATTTT
j_gene: TRBJ2-3
d_gene: .
v_gene: TRBV6-1
abundance: many

CDR3aa: CASSLTGDWGTDGYTF
CDR3nt: TGTGCCAGCAGCTTAACAGGGGATTGGGGTACAGATGGCTACACCTTC
j_gene: TRBJ1-2
d_gene: TRBD1
v_gene: TRBV7-2
abundance: once

CDR3aa: CASSSPAHYEQYF
CDR3nt: TGTGCCAGCAGCTCCCCCGCCCACTACGAGCAGTACTTC
j_gene: TRBJ2-7
d_gene: .
v_gene: TRBV13
abundance: .

CDR3aa: CASSEGRSTEAFF
CDR3nt: TGTGCCAGTAGTGAGGGACGGAGCACTGAAGCTTTCTTT
j_gene: TRBJ1-1
d_gene: .
v_gene: TRBV19
abundance: many

CDR3aa: CASGLPPGKRMNTEAFF
CDR3nt: TGTGCCAGCGGCTTACCCCCAGGGAAGAGGATGAACACTGAAGCTTTCTTT
j_gene: TRBJ1-1
d_gene: .
v_gene: TRBV11-2
abundance: .

CDR3aa: CASSEVLKNQPQHF
CDR3nt: TGTGCCAGCAGTGAAGTCTTGAAGAATCAGCCCCAGCATTTT
j_gene: TRBJ1-5
d_gene: .
v_gene: TRBV6-1
abundance: .

CDR3aa: CSADLAGETYNEQFF
CDR3nt: TGCAGTGCGGACCTAGCGGGGGAGACCTACAATGAGCAGTTCTTC
j_gene: TRBJ2-1
d_gene: TRBD2
v_gene: TRBV20-1
abundance: .

CDR3aa: CASILLGGPNEQFF
CDR3nt: TGTGCCAGCATCCTGCTTGGGGGCCCCAATGAGCAGTTCTTC
j_gene: TRBJ2-1
d_gene: .
v_gene: TRBV7-9
abundance: .

CDR3aa: CASSRWDQTTDTQYF
CDR3nt: TGTGCCAGCAGCCGGTGGGACCAGACCACAGATACGCAGTATTTT
j_gene: TRBJ2-3
d_gene: .
v_gene: TRBV11-1
abundance: many

CDR3aa: CASSPAGGPQETQYF
CDR3nt: TGTGCCAGCAGTCCAGCGGGGGGGCCTCAAGAGACCCAGTACTTC
j_gene: TRBJ2-5
d_gene: TRBD2
v_gene: TRBV3-1
abundance: many

CDR3aa: CASSHGTPSYGQYF
CDR3nt: TGCGCCAGCAGCCATGGGACTCCATCCTACGGGCAGTACTTC
j_gene: TRBJ2-7
d_gene: .
v_gene: TRBV5-1
abundance: .

CDR3aa: CAWSVRQEMRFF
CDR3nt: TGTGCCTGGAGTGTACGGCAGGAGATGCGGTTCTTC
j_gene: TRBJ2-1
d_gene: .
v_gene: TRBV30
abundance: many

CDR3aa: CASSSLGGVNEKLFF
CDR3nt: TGTGCCAGCAGTTCCTTAGGAGGGGTTAATGAAAAACTGTTTTTT
j_gene: TRBJ1-4
d_gene: .
v_gene: TRBV2
abundance: few

CDR3aa: CAGSLVAVDTEAFF
CDR3nt: TGCGCCGGCAGCTTGGTGGCAGTTGACACTGAAGCTTTCTTT
j_gene: TRBJ1-1
d_gene: .
v_gene: TRBV5-1
abundance: .

CDR3aa: CASSSGRTEAFF
CDR3nt: TGTGCCAGCAGCTCGGGACGAACTGAAGCTTTCTTT
j_gene: TRBJ1-1
d_gene: .
v_gene: TRBV11-2
abundance: many

CDR3aa: CASSQDGPGGYGYTF
CDR3nt: TGCGCCAGCAGCCAGGACGGACCCGGAGGGTATGGCTACACCTTC
j_gene: TRBJ1-2
d_gene: .
v_gene: TRBV4-1
abundance: few

CDR3aa: CAWSVLGDAEAFF
CDR3nt: TGTGCCTGGAGTGTACTCGGGGACGCTGAAGCTTTCTTT
j_gene: TRBJ1-1
d_gene: .
v_gene: TRBV30
abundance: many

CDR3aa: CASSILAGGVYNEQFF
CDR3nt: TGTGCCAGCAGCATACTAGCGGGGGGAGTCTACAATGAGCAGTTCTTC
j_gene: TRBJ2-1
d_gene: TRBD2
v_gene: TRBV5-4
abundance: .

CDR3aa: CASSSNPRRDRGSGELFF
CDR3nt: TGTGCCAGCAGCTCGAACCCACGACGGGACAGGGGCTCCGGGGAGCTGTTTTTT
j_gene: TRBJ2-2
d_gene: TRBD1
v_gene: TRBV9
abundance: few

CDR3aa: CASRRGQGNSPLHF
CDR3nt: TGTGCCAGCAGAAGAGGACAGGGGAATTCACCCCTCCACTTT
j_gene: TRBJ1-6
d_gene: TRBD1
v_gene: TRBV11-2
abundance: .

CDR3aa: CASSGGAPGPFTDTQYF
CDR3nt: TGCGCCAGCAGCGGAGGGGCTCCGGGGCCCTTCACAGATACGCAGTATTTT
j_gene: TRBJ2-3
d_gene: .
v_gene: TRBV10-1
abundance: few

CDR3aa: CASGLAGTGYGYTF
CDR3nt: TGTGCTAGTGGTTTGGCCGGGACAGGCTATGGCTACACCTTC
j_gene: TRBJ1-2
d_gene: TRBD1
v_gene: TRBV12-5
abundance: many

CDR3aa: CATGPGLVNEKLFF
CDR3nt: TGTGCCACGGGACCGGGCCTTGTTAATGAAAAACTGTTTTTT
j_gene: TRBJ1-4
d_gene: .
v_gene: TRBV11-2
abundance: many

CDR3aa: CASSPPAGGITDTQYF
CDR3nt: TGTGCCAGCAGCCCCCCAGCGGGGGGGATCACAGATACGCAGTATTTT
j_gene: TRBJ2-3
d_gene: TRBD2
v_gene: TRBV3-1
abundance: many

CDR3aa: CASSIFGQGRNQPQHF
CDR3nt: TGTGCCAGTAGTATTTTCGGACAGGGCCGCAATCAGCCCCAGCATTTT
j_gene: TRBJ1-5
d_gene: TRBD1
v_gene: TRBV19
abundance: few

CDR3aa: CAWGDRTATHF
CDR3nt: TGTGCCTGGGGGGATAGGACAGCAACCCACTTT
j_gene: TRBJ1-6
d_gene: .
v_gene: TRBV30
abundance: .

CDR3aa: CATMDGLYYEQYF
CDR3nt: TGTGCCACCATGGACGGACTTTACTACGAGCAGTACTTC
j_gene: TRBJ2-7
d_gene: .
v_gene: TRBV27
abundance: few

CDR3aa: CASSQWGQRTDTQYF
CDR3nt: TGCGCCAGCAGCCAATGGGGACAGCGCACAGATACGCAGTATTTT
j_gene: TRBJ2-3
d_gene: TRBD1
v_gene: TRBV4-1
abundance: few

CDR3aa: CASRLTLGGGYTF
CDR3nt: TGTGCCAGCAGGTTGACACTTGGGGGAGGCTACACCTTC
j_gene: TRBJ1-2
d_gene: .
v_gene: TRBV6-2/TRBV6-3
abundance: few

CDR3aa: CASSKTPRGNQPQHF
CDR3nt: TGTGCCAGCAGCAAAACACCGAGGGGCAATCAGCCCCAGCATTTT
j_gene: TRBJ1-5
d_gene: .
v_gene: TRBV12-3/TRBV12-4
abundance: few

CDR3aa: CASSARLAGALDTQYF
CDR3nt: TGTGCCAGCAGCGCCCGACTAGCGGGGGCCCTCGATACGCAGTATTTT
j_gene: TRBJ2-3
d_gene: TRBD2
v_gene: TRBV11-1
abundance: many

CDR3aa: CASSSDSPTNEKLFF
CDR3nt: TGCGCCAGCAGCTCCGACTCTCCAACTAATGAAAAACTGTTTTTT
j_gene: TRBJ1-4
d_gene: .
v_gene: TRBV5-1
abundance: .